This T cell receptor beta chain was identified during a study of blood T cell repertoires in COVID-19. The table lists this clone with a count of one. Source study methods: Reference gene primer amplification gave estimated nucleated cell counts. Measured with immunoSEQ multiplex PCR; TCRdb has only the in-frame clones, and not every one. D and trimming come from the DNA, and the V and J calls and clone size come from that table. The table includes about 240,000 clones, around nine tenths detected once. The sample consisted of peripheral blood. This TCR came from a young man with COVID-19, enrolled during active disease.

The CDR3 DNA sequence: TGTGCCAGCAGTAGGGGGGGGGCCTCTAGCACAGATACGCAGTATTTT. Encoded protein: CASSRGGASSTDTQYF. The V and J genes are TRBV7-7 and TRBJ2-3; perhaps TRBD2 as D (7 bases). Per germline, CDR1 SSHAT and CDR2 FNYEAQ (reference sequence). The V gene lost 6 bases and the J gene lost 0 bases, with 16 bases spanning the gap. This CDR3 has 16 residues. Based on the CDR3 plus reference TRBV7-7 and TRBJ2-3, the full variable domain is GAGVSQSPRYKVTKRGQDVTLRCDPISSHATLYWYQQALGQGPEFLTYFNYEAQPDKSGLPSDRFSAERPEGSISTLTIQRTEQRDSAMYRCASSRGGASSTDTQYFGPGTRLTVL.